This TCR beta chain was identified in a study of Tregs in tolerant kidney transplant recipients. The assay was immunoSEQ multiplex PCR, and TCRdb's table has in-frame clones only and misses some. The sample lists roughly 80,000 clones, about 91% seen once, with roughly 1.6% in the top ten. Mixed chimerism was transient after nonmyeloablative marrow transplants from related graft donors. Per germline, CDR1 LGHNA and CDR2 YNFKEQ. The CDR3 has 17 residues. Trimming removed 0 bases from V and 1 base from J, with 15 bases in between. This TCR was recovered from a human patient who received a combined kidney and bone marrow transplant. Some T cells may be the graft donor's. The specimen comprised CD4+ T cells from blood (PBMCs), sampled 24 months after the transplant. This rearrangement joins TRBV4-2 to TRBJ1-1; D remains ambiguous. CDR3 bases: TGTGCCAGCAGCCAAGATCACAACCGAGCGGAGAACACTGAAGCTTTCTTT. This translates into CASSQDHNRAENTEAFF.